Listed below are T cell receptor beta chains from one sample, sequenced in a study of identical twins. TCRdb called the 5' RACE reads again in MiXCR, with one record for every CDR3 protein. The table shows 450,000 or so distinct CDR3 sequences, with around 20% occurring only once. The material sequenced was naive T cells sorted from blood. The receptors shown here come from a man aged 50 to 60 in good health. Each CDR3 is given with its conserved first and last residue. The D gene is left open where the match is weak. Not every row has a clone size; where given, it reads once, few, many or a size class.

size,J,V,length,D,DNA,CDR3
-,TRBJ2-7,TRBV7-6,16,TRBD1,TGTGCCAGCAGCTTAGGACAGACAGGGAGAGGGGACGAGCAGTACTTC,CASSLGQTGRGDEQYF
-,TRBJ2-5,TRBV11-3,14,TRBD1,TGTGCCAGCAGCTCGGGGACAGGGCTGAAGACCCAGTACTTC,CASSSGTGLKTQYF
-,TRBJ2-3,TRBV5-1,13,TRBD2,TGCGCCAGCTTAGGACTAGCGACAGATACGCAGTATTTT,CASLGLATDTQYF
few,TRBJ1-3,TRBV4-3,17,-,TGCGCCAGCAGCCAAGAAGAGTCGGAGGTCTCTGGAAACACCATATATTTT,CASSQEESEVSGNTIYF
many,TRBJ2-3,TRBV9,13,-,TGTGCCAGCAGCGCTTCCGCGGCGGATACGCAGTATTTT,CASSASAADTQYF
-,TRBJ2-1,TRBV6-5,15,TRBD2,TGTGCCAGCAGTTACTCGACTAGCGGGGGCCTGGAGCAGTTCTTC,CASSYSTSGGLEQFF
many,TRBJ2-3,TRBV5-1,14,-,TGCGCCAGCAGCTTGCTCGGGAGCACAGATACGCAGTATTTT,CASSLLGSTDTQYF
-,TRBJ1-1,TRBV20-1,13,TRBD1,TGCAGTGCTACCTCAGGGGGGGGCACTGAAGCTTTCTTT,CSATSGGGTEAFF
-,TRBJ1-2,TRBV20-1,15,TRBD1,TGCAGTGCTGAGCCGGGACAGGGCGAAGGAAATGGCTACACCTTC,CSAEPGQGEGNGYTF
many,TRBJ2-1,TRBV29-1,11,-,TGCAGCGTTGCGGGCTACAATGAGCAGTTCTTC,CSVAGYNEQFF
few,TRBJ1-1,TRBV6-5,12,TRBD1,TGTGCCAGCAGCCACACAGGGGAAGAAGCTTTCTTT,CASSHTGEEAFF
-,TRBJ2-1,TRBV28,15,TRBD1,TGTGCCAGCAGTCCCCGGGACAGCCCCTACAATGAGCAGTTCTTC,CASSPRDSPYNEQFF
many,TRBJ2-7,TRBV28,13,-,TGTGCCAGCAGCCCCGGACCGACCTACGAGCAGTACTTC,CASSPGPTYEQYF
-,TRBJ2-3,TRBV10-2,14,-,TGCGCCAGCAGGCAGACTGGCGCGACAGATACGCAGTATTTT,CASRQTGATDTQYF
-,TRBJ1-1,TRBV10-3,12,-,TGTGCCATCAGTGAGAATGGGGCCATGGTTTTCTTT,CAISENGAMVFF
many,TRBJ1-6,TRBV12-3/TRBV12-4,15,TRBD1,TGTGCCAGCAGTTTAGGGACAGGGTGGAATTCACCCCTCCACTTT,CASSLGTGWNSPLHF
-,TRBJ2-7,TRBV7-2,15,-,TGTGCCAGCAGCGTGGCGGGGAGCCCAACCTACGAGCAGTACTTC,CASSVAGSPTYEQYF
-,TRBJ2-5,TRBV5-1,15,-,TGCGCCAGCAGCTTGGCCGGGAACGGAGCAGAGACCCAGTACTTC,CASSLAGNGAETQYF
many,TRBJ1-5,TRBV7-9,17,-,TGTGCCAGCAGCTACGTGACGGACGCTTATAGCAATCAGCCCCAGCATTTT,CASSYVTDAYSNQPQHF
many,TRBJ2-1,TRBV27,19,-,TGTGCCAGCAGTTTTTTGGATCAGCGGGCGAGGTTTTCCTACAATGAGCAGTTCTTC,CASSFLDQRARFSYNEQFF
few,TRBJ2-7,TRBV6-5,17,-,TGTGCCAGCAGTTACACCAGTTCGTTGCCTTATCTCTACGAGCAGTACTTC,CASSYTSSLPYLYEQYF
-,TRBJ2-1,TRBV12-3/TRBV12-4,14,-,TGTGCCAGCACTGGAGGGAATCCTTACAATGAGCAGTTCTTC,CASTGGNPYNEQFF